The clone carrying this T cell receptor (beta chain) was seen at least ten times. The antigen remains undetermined. Unique molecular identifier tags were affixed to discrete cDNA molecules. TCRdb reprocessed the 5' RACE reads with MiXCR, giving one entry per CDR3 protein. Of about 98,000 distinct CDR3 sequences listed, about 11% were seen once; the top ten hold roughly 5%. Trimming cost V 5 bases and J 4 bases, with 11 bases left between them. The V gene's germline CDR1 is SGHVS and CDR2 FQNEAQ. The CDR3 has 13 residues. The data belong to a study of early T cells in non-severe SARS-CoV-2 infection. The wider study: The study sequenced bulk RNA from unsorted whole blood, with chains unpaired.

Overall study findings and caveats: There was a bias toward anti-spike CD8 responses in VDJdb matching, which missed private and CD4 specificities.

This chain connects TRBV7-8 to TRBJ1-2; D call uncertain. Sample: whole blood. This TCR came from an adult who was a healthcare worker with PCR-confirmed SARS-CoV-2 infection or an uninfected control (not recorded which). CDR3 nucleotides: TGTGCCAGCAGCCTAACACACAGCTATGGCTACACCTTC. Translated, it gives CASSLTHSYGYTF.